The next 26 T cell receptor beta chains were all read from a single sample in a study of cytomegalovirus exposure and HLA in healthy donors. The PCR made use of 60 Vbeta and 13 Jbeta primers. TCRdb keeps only in-frame clones here, not all; method: immunoSEQ multiplex PCR. The table lists some 70,000 clones, approximately 58% of them singletons. Material for sequencing was PBMCs. Every receptor here comes from a woman aged 45-59 years in good health and CMV-seronegative.

V gene TRBV19 combines with J gene TRBJ2-7, with TRBD2 matching 10 bases. The germline V gene has CDR1 LNHDA and CDR2 SQIVND (reference sequence). The CDR3 runs to 16 residues. V trimming: 3 bases; J trimming: 6 bases; junction bases outside the gene matches: 11. As DNA, the CDR3 is TGTGCCAGTAGTATGGGTACACTAGCGGGGTTAGGCGAGCAGTACTTC. As protein: CASSMGTLAGLGEQYF.

This chain uses TRBV30 with TRBJ2-2; 10 bases match TRBD2. Trimming cost V 3 bases and J 3 bases; bases outside gene matches: 4. Germline V gene data show CDR1 as GTSNPN and CDR2 as SVGIG (reference sequence). This CDR3 is built from 15 residues. The CDR3 DNA is TGTGCCTGGAGAGGGCTAGCGGGAGACACCGGGGAGCTGTTTTTT. As protein: CAWRGLAGDTGELFF.

This sequence joins TRBV4-3 and TRBJ2-1; 9 positions match TRBD2. J gave up 4 bases and V 1 base, and 5 bases lay outside the gene matches. Germline values: CDR1 LGHNA, CDR2 YSLEER. There are 16 residues in the CDR3. The DNA of the CDR3 is TGCGCCAGCAGCCAAGGTTATAGCGGGAGATACAATGAGCAGTTCTTC. This encodes CASSQGYSGRYNEQFF.

This clone was found a few times. This chain joins TRBV19 and TRBJ1-1; TRBD1 matches at 7 bases. V lost 3 bases, J lost 3 bases, and 4 bases stayed unmatched. This CDR3 has 14 residues. From germline, CDR1 is LNHDA and CDR2 SQIVND (reference sequence). CDR3 loop: CASSILRGDTEAFF. The CDR3 DNA reads TGTGCCAGTAGTATCCTCAGGGGGGACACTGAAGCTTTCTTT. Looking up the rest from reference TRBV19 and TRBJ1-1 gives the full variable domain: DGGITQSPKYLFRKEGQNVTLSCEQNLNHDAMYWYRQDPGQGLRLIYYSQIVNDFQKGDIAEGYSVSREKKESFPLTVTSAQKNPTAFYLCASSILRGDTEAFFGQGTRLTVV.

This chain connects TRBV29-1 to TRBJ1-1; TRBD1 agrees at 7 bases. From germline, CDR1 is SQVTM and CDR2 ANQGSEA. V lost 4 bases to trimming and J lost 3 bases; unmatched junction nucleotides: 8. This CDR3 region has 14 residues. The CDR3 sequence: CSVVNRGRDTEAFF. CDR3 DNA: TGCAGCGTTGTGAACAGGGGCAGGGACACTGAAGCTTTCTTT.

V usage is TRBV30 and J usage is TRBJ2-3, with TRBD2 matching over 11 bases. J lost 2 bases, V lost 1 base, and 5 bases had no gene match. Looked up from germline, CDR1 is GTSNPN and CDR2 is SVGIG (reference sequence). The CDR3 spans 16 residues. The chain's CDR3 is CAWSEGTSGYTDTQYF. The CDR3 nucleotides are TGTGCCTGGAGTGAGGGGACTAGCGGTTACACAGATACGCAGTATTTT.

The sample holds a few counts of this clone. V usage is TRBV29-1 and J usage is TRBJ1-2; D gene unclear. This CDR3 has 9 residues. Germline V gene lookup returns CDR1 SQVTM and CDR2 ANQGSEA. The germline V and J ends were trimmed by 3 bases and 8 bases, with 4 bases remaining between them. CDR3 sequence: CSVDLGYTF. In nucleotides, the CDR3 is TGCAGCGTTGACCTCGGCTACACCTTC.

This clone was counted a single time. The chain uses TRBV28 and TRBJ2-5; TRBD2 agrees at 8 bases. The CDR3 spans 14 residues. V shed 4 bases, J shed 5 bases, and the junction held 6 bases outside the gene matches. Germline CDR1 MDHEN, CDR2 SYDVKM. CDR3 amino acids: CASSYPGLEETQYF. The CDR3 nucleotides are TGTGCCAGCAGTTACCCGGGACTAGAGGAGACCCAGTACTTC.

The chain uses TRBV11-1 and TRBJ1-3; no clear D gene. Trimming removed 4 bases at V and 4 bases at J, with 17 bases between. The CDR3 covers 16 residues. Germline values: CDR1 SGHAT, CDR2 FQDESV (reference sequence). The CDR3 here is CASSSALYSTGNTIYF. CDR3 bases: TGTGCCAGCAGCTCAGCCCTGTACTCTACGGGAAACACCATATATTTT.

The CDR3 bases are TGTGCCAGCAGAGTAGCAAGAGAGCAGTTCTTC. Translated, it gives CASRVAREQFF. The chain is built from TRBV25-1 and TRBJ2-1; no firm D call. CDR1 and CDR2 from the germline V gene are MGHDK and SYGVNS. This CDR3 region has 11 residues. V lost 6 bases and J 10 bases, leaving 10 bases between the germline ends. The full variable domain, with the rest looked up from reference TRBV25-1 and TRBJ2-1, is EADIYQTPRYLVIGTGKKITLECSQTMGHDKMYWYQQDPGMELHLIHYSYGVNSTEKGDLSSESTVSRIRTEHFPLTLESARPSHTSQYLCASRVAREQFFGPGTRLTVL.

The chain carries TRBV28 and TRBJ1-2; 12 positions match TRBD1. Germline V gene lookup returns CDR1 MDHEN and CDR2 SYDVKM. The junction had 25 bases not matched to a gene; V was cut back by 4 bases and J by 7 bases. CDR3 length equals 21 residues. This chain's CDR3 is CASSSHDYKPGTGGQGGGYTF. CDR3 bases: TGTGCCAGCAGTTCTCACGATTATAAACCCGGGACAGGGGGCCAAGGTGGTGGCTACACCTTC.

The V and J genes are TRBV27 and TRBJ1-5, with a tentative D call TRBD1 (6 bases). This CDR3 spans 15 amino acids. Germline V gene lookup returns CDR1 MNHEY and CDR2 SMNVEV (reference sequence). Trimming took off 6 bases at V and 0 bases at J, with 12 bases between the two ends. The CDR3 here is CASRAGQISNQPQHF. CDR3 coding DNA: TGTGCCAGCAGGGCAGGACAGATTAGCAATCAGCCCCAGCATTTT.

Remarks on this clone: Other DNA sequences of this sample code for an identical CDR3. The chain is built from TRBV4-3 and TRBJ1-4; D gene uncertain. CDR3 length equals 17 residues. Germline CDR1 reads LGHNA; CDR2 reads YSLEER. V was shortened by 4 bases and J by 0 bases, with 15 bases between the two germline ends. The CDR3 DNA reads TGCGCCAGCAGCCCGGGTGCCAGAGGGACAACTAATGAAAAACTGTTTTTT. It codes for CASSPGARGTTNEKLFF.

The chain is built from TRBV6-6 and TRBJ2-1; D not resolved. The CDR3 runs 12 residues. Germline CDR1 MNHNY, CDR2 SVGAGI (reference sequence). The V end lost 2 bases, the J end lost 4 bases, and 3 bases lay between the germline ends. CDR3 region: CASSYEYNEQFF. The CDR3 DNA sequence: TGTGCCAGCAGTTACGAGTACAATGAGCAGTTCTTC.

This clone has more than one count but fewer than ten. The rearrangement uses TRBV12-5 and TRBJ2-1; D is undetermined. Trimming shortened V by 6 bases and J by 0 bases, and 12 bases separated the two germline ends. The germline CDR1 and CDR2 sequences are LGHNT and FRNRAP. The CDR3 consists of 15 residues. The CDR3 DNA is TGTGCTAGTGGCTCCCGGAGAGTCTCCTACAATGAGCAGTTCTTC. Translation gives CASGSRRVSYNEQFF.

This clone was picked up a small number of times. This chain connects TRBV5-4 to TRBJ1-5, with a possible D match to TRBD1 (6 bases). Germline-derived CDR1 and CDR2 are SGHNT and YYREEE (reference sequence). Trimming pared 2 bases from V and 11 bases from J, leaving 11 bases between. This CDR3 spans 12 amino acids. This CDR3 is CASSLGGATQHF. The CDR3 bases are TGTGCCAGCAGCTTAGGGGGGGCTACCCAGCATTTT.

As DNA, the CDR3 is TGTGCCAGCTCACCGGCACAGGCCATCAACACTGAAGCTTTCTTT. Encoded protein: CASSPAQAINTEAFF. This chain links TRBV18 with TRBJ1-1; D is possibly TRBD1 (5 bases). CDR1 and CDR2 from the germline V gene are KGHSH and LQKENI. The V gene lost 3 bases and the J gene lost 2 bases, with 13 bases spanning the gap. The CDR3 is 15 amino acids.

The chain couples TRBV7-9 to TRBJ1-2; no reliable D call. The CDR3 loop spans 12 amino acids. In germline, CDR1 is SEHNR, CDR2 FQNEAQ (reference sequence). Trimming removed 4 bases from V and 5 bases from J, with 8 bases in between. The CDR3 bases are TGTGCCAGCAGCTCGAGGGAATATGGCTACACCTTC. It is translated as CASSSREYGYTF.

This clone was counted only a few times. This chain links TRBV6-5 with TRBJ1-2, with D perhaps matching TRBD1 (6 bases). The V end lost 2 bases, the J end lost 3 bases, and 10 bases lay between the germline ends. From germline, CDR1 is MNHEY and CDR2 SVGAGI. There are 14 residues in the CDR3. CDR3 coding DNA: TGTGCCAGCAGTTACGGTGGGGGCTACTATGGCTACACCTTC. This codes for CASSYGGGYYGYTF.

This clone was seen only a few times. The rearrangement uses TRBV28 and TRBJ2-7, with 12 bases matching TRBD2. The germline gives CDR1 MDHEN, CDR2 SYDVKM. The CDR3 is made up of 14 amino acids. J gave up 2 bases and V 6 bases, and 2 bases lay outside the gene matches. CDR3 protein: CASSRLAGAYEQYF. The CDR3 region has the DNA TGTGCCAGCAGCCGACTAGCGGGAGCCTACGAGCAGTACTTC.

The chain carries TRBV27 and TRBJ2-7, with 8 bases lining up with TRBD1. This CDR3 is 16 amino acids long. Per the germline V gene, CDR1 is MNHEY and CDR2 is SMNVEV (reference sequence). V gave up 3 bases and J gave up 2 bases; unmatched junction bases: 9. CDR3 protein: CASSLSAGTGTYEQYF. DNA for the CDR3: TGTGCCAGCAGTTTGTCTGCGGGGACAGGTACCTACGAGCAGTACTTC.

The J gene is TRBJ1-2, the V gene TRBV4-3; possible D gene TRBD1, 5 bases. Germline CDR1 and CDR2: LGHNA and YSLEER. This CDR3 is 17 amino acids long. Trimming left V 0 bases short and J 8 bases short, with 22 bases between. The CDR3 region has the DNA TGCGCCAGCAGCCAAGAATTGTTACTGTGGCAGGGTGGGGGCTACACCTTC. Its translation is CASSQELLLWQGGGYTF.

The J gene is TRBJ2-4, the V gene TRBV7-3; TRBD1 is a possible D gene (7 bases). V gave up 3 bases and J gave up 10 bases, with 25 bases separating them. Germline CDR1 is SGHTA and CDR2 is FQGTGA. CDR3 size: 17 residues. The CDR3 protein is CASSFGGQSTGTGIQYF. CDR3 in DNA: TGTGCCAGCAGCTTCGGGGGACAGTCGACGGGAACAGGGATTCAGTACTTC.

As to this clone: Within the sample, other DNA sequences also encode this same CDR3. The chain links TRBV4-1 to TRBJ1-4, with D unresolved. Between the trimmed V and J ends, which lost 0 bases and 10 bases, there was a span of 9 bases. CDR3 length equals 13 residues. Germline V gives CDR1 MGHRA, CDR2 YSYEKL. The CDR3 region is CASSQDTTGKLFF. CDR3 nucleotides: TGCGCCAGCAGCCAAGACACGACGGGAAAACTGTTTTTT.

V is TRBV18 and J is TRBJ1-2, with 7 bases matching TRBD1. The CDR3 runs 15 residues. The trim removed 3 bases at V and 6 bases at J, leaving 10 bases unmatched. Looked up from germline, CDR1 is KGHSH and CDR2 is LQKENI. In DNA, the CDR3 is TGTGCCAGCTCACCCATCCCGGACAGGAAGGATGGCTACACCTTC. Encoded protein: CASSPIPDRKDGYTF.

The V and J genes are TRBV5-1 and TRBJ1-1; 8 nucleotides align to TRBD1. CDR3 length: 14 residues. V lost 3 bases to trimming and J lost 3 bases; unmatched junction nucleotides: 4. The germline CDR1 and CDR2 sequences are SGHRS and YFSETQ. The CDR3 DNA reads as TGCGCCAGCAGCTCTACAGGGGGTGACACTGAAGCTTTCTTT. This translates into CASSSTGGDTEAFF.